This is a list of T cell receptor beta chains from one sample in a study of blood T cells in healthy people across ages. One entry per CDR3 protein, called by TCRdb with MiXCR from the 5' RACE reads. The sample carries under 2,000,000 distinct CDR3 sequences, around 48% recorded once. The sequenced sample consisted of blood. The receptors derive from a woman aged 40 to 50 in good health. Both conserved end residues are part of each CDR3. The order of the fields is V gene, J gene, clone size, D gene, CDR3 length, CDR3 DNA, CDR3 protein. The D gene is left open where the match is weak. Part of the rows lack a size; the others show once, few, many or a class for expanded clones.

V: TRBV20-1; J: TRBJ2-1; size: NA; D: NA; length: 13; DNA: TGCAGTGCTATTACCCACACCTACAATGAGCAGTTCTTC; CDR3: CSAITHTYNEQFF
V: TRBV6-5; J: TRBJ2-4; size: NA; D: NA; length: 16; DNA: TGTGCCAGCAGTTACTCAGGGATGACGGCCAAAAACATTCAGTACTTC; CDR3: CASSYSGMTAKNIQYF
V: TRBV20-1; J: TRBJ2-4; size: NA; D: TRBD1; length: 17; DNA: TGCAGTGCTAGAATAGACAGGGGGACTGATTTCAAAAACATTCAGTACTTC; CDR3: CSARIDRGTDFKNIQYF
V: TRBV4-3; J: TRBJ2-1; size: NA; D: NA; length: 15; DNA: TGCGCCAGCAGCCAAGTCTTCTCCCTCGCAGATGAGCAGTTCTTC; CDR3: CASSQVFSLADEQFF
V: TRBV6-2/TRBV6-3; J: TRBJ2-3; size: NA; D: TRBD2; length: 18; DNA: TGTGCCAGCAGTTACTCGATTTCTAGCGGGGATAGCACAGATACGCAGTATTTT; CDR3: CASSYSISSGDSTDTQYF
V: TRBV7-2; J: TRBJ2-3; size: NA; D: TRBD2; length: 18; DNA: TGTGCCAGCAGCTTAGCACTAGCGGGGGCGACTAGCACAGATACGCAGTATTTT; CDR3: CASSLALAGATSTDTQYF
V: TRBV19; J: TRBJ2-5; size: NA; D: NA; length: 14; DNA: TGTGCCAGTACGGGGGGGACAGCTCAAGAGACCCAGTACTTC; CDR3: CASTGGTAQETQYF
V: TRBV18; J: TRBJ1-2; size: NA; D: NA; length: 12; DNA: TGTGCCAGCGCACCACCTAGTGATGGCTACACCTTC; CDR3: CASAPPSDGYTF
V: TRBV7-9; J: TRBJ2-5; size: few; D: TRBD1; length: 15; DNA: TGTGCCAGCAGCCCTGGGACAGGGATCCCTCAGACCCAGTACTTC; CDR3: CASSPGTGIPQTQYF
V: TRBV9; J: TRBJ2-7; size: few; D: NA; length: 14; DNA: TGTGCCAGCAGCGTAGAGGATACTTCCTACGAGCAGTACTTC; CDR3: CASSVEDTSYEQYF
V: TRBV7-2; J: TRBJ2-7; size: NA; D: NA; length: 18; DNA: TGTGCCAGCAGCTTAGGGCCTAGCAGGGGGGCGAGCTCCTACGAGCAGTACTTC; CDR3: CASSLGPSRGASSYEQYF
V: TRBV2; J: TRBJ2-3; size: few; D: TRBD2; length: 13; DNA: TGTGCCAGCAGGCGGGAGATAACAGATACGCAGTATTTT; CDR3: CASRREITDTQYF
V: TRBV12-3/TRBV12-4; J: TRBJ2-1; size: NA; D: TRBD1; length: 15; DNA: TGTGCCAGCACGGCCTACAACAGGGGGTACAATGAGCAGTTCTTC; CDR3: CASTAYNRGYNEQFF
V: TRBV2; J: TRBJ2-5; size: few; D: TRBD1; length: 15; DNA: TGTGCCAGCACCAGGCCCGGGACAGTAAAAGAGACCCAGTACTTC; CDR3: CASTRPGTVKETQYF
V: TRBV27; J: TRBJ2-1; size: many; D: TRBD2; length: 15; DNA: TGTGCCAGCAGTCCTAGCGGGGGACCCTACAATGAGCAGTTCTTC; CDR3: CASSPSGGPYNEQFF
V: TRBV20-1; J: TRBJ2-4; size: NA; D: NA; length: 14; DNA: TGCAGTGCGGAGAGAGGGGCCGCCAAAAACATTCAGTACTTC; CDR3: CSAERGAAKNIQYF
V: TRBV20-1; J: TRBJ2-1; size: few; D: NA; length: 12; DNA: TGCAGTGCTAGGGGCACTTGGAATGAGCAGTTCTTC; CDR3: CSARGTWNEQFF
V: TRBV12-3/TRBV12-4; J: TRBJ2-1; size: once; D: NA; length: 15; DNA: TGTGCCAGCAGTTGGGGGGCCTTCTCCTACAATGAGCAGTTCTTC; CDR3: CASSWGAFSYNEQFF
V: TRBV11-2; J: TRBJ2-7; size: few; D: NA; length: 14; DNA: TGTGCCAGCAGCCCAGGCGGTACACGCTACGAGCAGTACTTC; CDR3: CASSPGGTRYEQYF
V: TRBV5-1; J: TRBJ2-3; size: NA; D: NA; length: 14; DNA: TGCGCCAGCAGCTTGCTTTCCGACACAGATACGCAGTATTTT; CDR3: CASSLLSDTDTQYF
V: TRBV28; J: TRBJ2-7; size: NA; D: NA; length: 14; DNA: TGTGCCAGCAGTTTTCTTATTGGGAGCTACGAGCAGTACTTC; CDR3: CASSFLIGSYEQYF
V: TRBV15; J: TRBJ2-3; size: once; D: NA; length: 14; DNA: TGTGCCACCAGCAGGGACAGGCGGGAAGATACGCAGTATTTT; CDR3: CATSRDRREDTQYF
V: TRBV6-5; J: TRBJ2-5; size: NA; D: TRBD2; length: 16; DNA: TGTGCCAGCAGTTACTGGACTAGCGGCGTACGCAATGAGCAGTACTTC; CDR3: CASSYWTSGVRNEQYF
V: TRBV5-1; J: TRBJ2-3; size: few; D: NA; length: 14; DNA: TGCGCCAGCAGCTTGCAGGGGCCACCAGATACGCAGTATTTT; CDR3: CASSLQGPPDTQYF
V: TRBV20-1; J: TRBJ2-5; size: NA; D: TRBD2; length: 14; DNA: TGCAGTGCTAGAGACGAGACTAGCCTTGAGACCCAGTACTTC; CDR3: CSARDETSLETQYF
V: TRBV10-3; J: TRBJ2-1; size: few; D: NA; length: 17; DNA: TGTGCCATCAGTGAGTCGAATCGGCAGGGACCCTACAATGAGCAGTTCTTC; CDR3: CAISESNRQGPYNEQFF
V: TRBV7-2; J: TRBJ1-2; size: NA; D: TRBD1; length: 15; DNA: TGTGCCAGCAGAACCGATGTGACAGGGAATTATGGCTACACCTTC; CDR3: CASRTDVTGNYGYTF
V: TRBV27; J: TRBJ2-7; size: many; D: NA; length: 15; DNA: TGTGCCAGCAGTTTCCTGACAGGAGGGTCCTACGAGCAGTACTTC; CDR3: CASSFLTGGSYEQYF
V: TRBV12-3/TRBV12-4; J: TRBJ1-2; size: few; D: NA; length: 17; DNA: TGTGCCAGCAGTTTAGGGCATGGGCAGAGGGCGGACTATGGCTACACCTTC; CDR3: CASSLGHGQRADYGYTF
V: TRBV6-5; J: TRBJ2-1; size: few; D: NA; length: 16; DNA: TGTGCCAGCAGTTACCTGCCCGTGGGCGGGGCCAATGAGCAGTTCTTC; CDR3: CASSYLPVGGANEQFF
V: TRBV20-1; J: TRBJ1-2; size: NA; D: NA; length: 12; DNA: TGCAGTGCTGGAGGCAGGCTCTATGGCTACACCTTC; CDR3: CSAGGRLYGYTF
V: TRBV6-5; J: TRBJ1-2; size: once; D: NA; length: 16; DNA: TGTGCCAGCAGTACCCACGAACGCGAACCTAACTATGGCTACACCTTC; CDR3: CASSTHEREPNYGYTF
V: TRBV7-3; J: TRBJ2-5; size: few; D: NA; length: 13; DNA: TGTGCCAGCAGCAAATCGGCGTTCGAGACCCAGTACTTC; CDR3: CASSKSAFETQYF
V: TRBV4-3; J: TRBJ2-1; size: NA; D: TRBD2; length: 19; DNA: TGCGCCAGCAGCCAAGATAGACTAGCGGGGGTGGGCTCCTACAATAAGCAGTTCTTC; CDR3: CASSQDRLAGVGSYNKQFF
V: TRBV28; J: TRBJ1-6; size: NA; D: NA; length: 15; DNA: TGTGCCAGCAGTTTAATTCCGCAGGGGAATTCACCCCTCCACTTT; CDR3: CASSLIPQGNSPLHF
V: TRBV2; J: TRBJ1-5; size: few; D: NA; length: 18; DNA: TGTGCCAGCAGTGTCCACCATTCAGGTCTACTTAGCAATCAGCCCCAGCATTTT; CDR3: CASSVHHSGLLSNQPQHF
V: TRBV29-1; J: TRBJ1-2; size: NA; D: NA; length: 11; DNA: TGCAGCGTTGAAGAGACATATGGCTACACCTTC; CDR3: CSVEETYGYTF